Shown below are 15 T cell receptor beta chains from a single sample sequenced in a study of memory CD4+ T cells and cytomegalovirus serostatus. The sort gate was single viable CD3+CD4+CD8-CD45RO+ cells for memory CD4+ T cells. TCRdb's copy holds only in-frame clones and misses some; the assay was immunoSEQ multiplex PCR. The sample carries 84,000 or so clones, 75% to 90% recorded once. Sequencing was carried out using memory CD4+ T cells from blood. The receptors were sampled from an adult in good health and CMV-seronegative.

This clone was observed a few times. The chain joins TRBV11-2 to TRBJ2-1, with D hard to call. There are 15 residues in the CDR3. Trimming cost V 1 base and J 0 bases, with 7 bases left between them. Germline-derived CDR1 and CDR2 are SGHAT and FQNNGV. CDR3 nucleotides: TGTGCCAGCAGCTTAGGGCGAAGCTCCTACAATGAGCAGTTCTTC. As protein: CASSLGRSSYNEQFF.

The gene calls are TRBV7-9 and TRBJ1-2, with no clear D. The CDR3 sequence is 12 residues long. V lost 1 base and J lost 4, with 4 bases in between. Germline CDR1 reads SEHNR; CDR2 reads FQNEAQ (reference sequence). The CDR3 DNA reads TGTGCCAGCAGCTTAGAGGGCTATGGCTACACCTTC. It yields the protein CASSLEGYGYTF.

The chain carries TRBV18 and TRBJ2-4, with no clear D. V was clipped by 5 bases and J by 1 base, with 15 bases between them. This CDR3 region has 16 residues. Germline assignment: CDR1 KGHSH and CDR2 LQKENI. The CDR3 DNA follows: TGTGCCAGCTCAGGGCAGGCCCTTAGGGCCAAAAACATTCAGTACTTC. Translation gives CASSGQALRAKNIQYF. The full variable domain, its missing parts supplied by reference TRBV18 and TRBJ2-4, is NAGVMQNPRHLVRRRGQEARLRCSPMKGHSHVYWYRQLPEEGLKFMVYLQKENIIDESGMPKERFSAEFPKEGPSILRIQQVVRGDSAAYFCASSGQALRAKNIQYFGAGTRLSVL.

The chain is built from TRBV4-2 and TRBJ1-2, with D possibly TRBD1 on 5 matching bases. The CDR3 totals 13 residues. Germline CDR1 is LGHNA and CDR2 is YNFKEQ. Trimming shortened V by 0 bases and J by 8 bases, and 10 bases separated the two germline ends. DNA for the CDR3: TGTGCCAGCAGCCAAGAACTGGGGCGCGGCTACACCTTC. Protein sequence: CASSQELGRGYTF.

The rearrangement links TRBV5-4 to TRBJ1-4; D is perhaps TRBD1 (5 bases). The germline V gene encodes CDR1 SGHNT and CDR2 YYREEE (reference sequence). The CDR3 extends over 14 amino acids. V shed 3 bases and J shed 8 bases, with 14 bases lying between them. The CDR3 coding sequence is TGTGCCAGCAGCTCCCGGGACGGGGTCGAAAAACTGTTTTTT. Protein sequence: CASSSRDGVEKLFF.

The J gene is TRBJ1-3, the V gene TRBV5-4, with 9 bases matching TRBD1. Germline V gene data show CDR1 as SGHNT and CDR2 as YYREEE (reference sequence). The trim removed 4 bases at V and 3 bases at J, leaving 5 bases unmatched. The CDR3 loop spans 15 amino acids. The CDR3 DNA reads TGTGCCAGCAGCCCGGGGGGACAGGGTGGAAACACCATATATTTT. Translating gives CASSPGGQGGNTIYF.

The chain recombines TRBV30 with TRBJ1-4, with TRBD1 matching over 7 bases. The CDR3 has 14 residues. Losses at the gene ends were 3 bases for V and 6 bases for J; bases not matched to a gene: 7. Germline V lookup: CDR1 GTSNPN, CDR2 SVGIG (reference sequence). The CDR3 here is CAWSDRDRDEKLFF. The DNA for the CDR3 is TGTGCCTGGAGCGACCGTGACAGGGATGAAAAACTGTTTTTT.

The genes are TRBV5-1 and TRBJ2-7; 7 nucleotides match TRBD1. The CDR3 sequence is 14 residues long. CDR1 is SGHRS and CDR2 is YFSETQ in the germline V gene. Losses at the gene ends were 4 bases for V and 5 bases for J; bases not matched to a gene: 9. CDR3 sequence (DNA): TGCGCCAGCAGCGCCGCAGGGGGTCCCAACGAGCAGTACTTC. The encoded protein is CASSAAGGPNEQYF.

The rearrangement links TRBV7-8 to TRBJ1-5, with a possible D match to TRBD1 (6 bases). This CDR3 is 16 amino acids long. Germline CDR1 SGHVS, CDR2 FQNEAQ. The V gene lost 5 bases and the J gene lost 2 bases, with 16 bases spanning the gap. Written as DNA, the CDR3 is TGTGCCAGCAGCCAGCTGGGCCCAGGGGGCAATCAGCCCCAGCATTTT. Its translation: CASSQLGPGGNQPQHF.

Here the CDR3 reads CASGLLRTGGGEQFF. The DNA of the CDR3 is TGTGCTAGTGGTCTCCTTCGGACAGGGGGAGGTGAGCAGTTCTTC. The chain has TRBV12-5 and TRBJ2-1; 10 bases are a match to TRBD1. The CDR3 contains 15 residues. Trimming cost V 5 bases and J 9 bases; bases outside gene matches: 10. Germline V gene data show CDR1 as LGHNT and CDR2 as FRNRAP.

J is TRBJ1-2 and V is TRBV15; perhaps TRBD1 as D (5 bases). Germline values: CDR1 LNHNV, CDR2 YYDKDF (reference sequence). V was clipped by 0 bases and J by 2 bases, with 13 bases between them. This CDR3 spans 16 amino acids. In nucleotides, the CDR3 is TGTGCCACCAGCAGAGATTTAACAGGCGCCAACTATGGCTACACCTTC. Amino acid sequence: CATSRDLTGANYGYTF.

The CDR3, as DNA: TGTGCCAGCAGCTTAGCGGAAGGAGCTAACTATGGCTACACCTTC. Its translation: CASSLAEGANYGYTF. The chain recombines TRBV7-6 with TRBJ1-2; D is unresolved. This CDR3 has 15 amino acids. Germline V gene lookup returns CDR1 SGHVS and CDR2 FNYEAQ. The V end lost 0 bases, the J end lost 0 bases, and 8 bases lay between the germline ends.

The chain uses TRBV10-3 and TRBJ2-7, with 7 bases that match TRBD1. Unmatched junction bases numbered 4, after V lost 4 bases and J lost 1 base. CDR1 is ENHRY and CDR2 is SYGVKD in the germline V gene. This CDR3 comprises 14 residues. CDR3 residues: CAISGGTESYEQYF. In DNA form, the CDR3 reads TGTGCCATCAGTGGGGGGACAGAGTCCTACGAGCAGTACTTC.

The chain combines TRBV18 with TRBJ2-4; TRBD1 might be the D (6 bases). This CDR3 comprises 18 residues. Trimming took 3 bases from V and 0 from J, leaving 18 bases between them. Germline V CDR1 and CDR2: KGHSH, LQKENI. The CDR3 reads CASSPLPTGRGAKNIQYF. Written as DNA, the CDR3 is TGTGCCAGCTCACCGCTTCCAACTGGCAGGGGAGCCAAAAACATTCAGTACTTC.

The chain employs TRBV29-1 and TRBJ1-2, with D tentatively TRBD1 (5 bases). The CDR3 is 14 amino acids. Trimming took off 6 bases at V and 1 base at J, with 15 bases between the two ends. The germline CDR1 and CDR2 sequences are SQVTM and ANQGSEA. CDR3 loop: CSVGRGGLNYGYTF. The CDR3 DNA follows: TGCAGCGTGGGGAGGGGTGGCCTTAACTATGGCTACACCTTC.